This T cell receptor beta chain was identified during a study of cytomegalovirus exposure and HLA in healthy donors. The method was immunoSEQ multiplex PCR; TCRdb's version includes in-frame clones alone and lacks a portion of them. This table has fewer than 150,000 clones, about 88% appearing once. With regard to this clone: Its specificity is unknown.

Study-wide results and limits: The classifier, whose performance was assessed in both the original and validation cohorts, reportedly diagnosed cytomegalovirus status with high specificity and sensitivity.

This CDR3 spans 11 amino acids. Germline loops: CDR1 SNHLY, CDR2 FYNNEI. Trimming took 7 bases from V and 5 from J, leaving 5 bases between them. This clonotype was obtained from a man younger than 35 in good health and CMV-seropositive. The sample comprised PBMCs. This sequence joins TRBV2 and TRBJ2-2; D is perhaps TRBD1 (5 bases). The CDR3 here is CASTGTGELFF. CDR3 sequence (DNA): TGTGCCAGCACAGGGACCGGGGAGCTGTTTTTT.